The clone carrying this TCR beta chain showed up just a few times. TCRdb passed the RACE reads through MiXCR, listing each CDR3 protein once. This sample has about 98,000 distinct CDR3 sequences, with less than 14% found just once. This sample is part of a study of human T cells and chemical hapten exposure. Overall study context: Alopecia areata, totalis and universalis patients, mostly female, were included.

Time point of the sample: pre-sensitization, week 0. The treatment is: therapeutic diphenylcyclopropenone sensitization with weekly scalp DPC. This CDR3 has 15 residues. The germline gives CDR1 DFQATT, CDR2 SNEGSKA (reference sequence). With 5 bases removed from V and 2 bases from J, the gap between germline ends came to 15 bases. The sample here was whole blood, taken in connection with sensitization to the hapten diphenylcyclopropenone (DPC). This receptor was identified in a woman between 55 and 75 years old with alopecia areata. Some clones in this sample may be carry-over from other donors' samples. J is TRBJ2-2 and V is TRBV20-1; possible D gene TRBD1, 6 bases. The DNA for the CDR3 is TGCAGTGCTCCCTTGACAGGAGACAACACCGGGGAGCTGTTTTTT. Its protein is CSAPLTGDNTGELFF.